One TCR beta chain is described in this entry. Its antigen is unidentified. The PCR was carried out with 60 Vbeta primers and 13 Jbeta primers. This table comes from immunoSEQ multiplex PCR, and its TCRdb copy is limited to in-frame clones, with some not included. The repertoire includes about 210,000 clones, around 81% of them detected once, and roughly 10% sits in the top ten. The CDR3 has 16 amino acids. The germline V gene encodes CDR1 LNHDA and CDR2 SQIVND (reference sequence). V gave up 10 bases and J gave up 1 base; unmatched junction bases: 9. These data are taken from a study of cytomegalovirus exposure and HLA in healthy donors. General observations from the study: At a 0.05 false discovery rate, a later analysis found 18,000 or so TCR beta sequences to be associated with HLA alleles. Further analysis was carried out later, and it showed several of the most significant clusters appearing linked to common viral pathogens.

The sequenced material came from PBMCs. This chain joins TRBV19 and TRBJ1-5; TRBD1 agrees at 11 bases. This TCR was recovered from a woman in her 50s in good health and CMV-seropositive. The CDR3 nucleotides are TGTGCCACCCGACCGGACAGGGGGCGAAGCAATCAGCCCCAGCATTTT. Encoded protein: CATRPDRGRSNQPQHF. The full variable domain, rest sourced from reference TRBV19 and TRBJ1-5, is DGGITQSPKYLFRKEGQNVTLSCEQNLNHDAMYWYRQDPGQGLRLIYYSQIVNDFQKGDIAEGYSVSREKKESFPLTVTSAQKNPTAFYLCATRPDRGRSNQPQHFGDGTRLSIL.